A selection of T cell receptor beta chains follows, all from one sample in a study of T-cell memory formation after mild COVID-19. TCRdb re-analysed the 5' RACE reads in MiXCR, keeping a single row per CDR3 protein. The top ten clones hold 2.6% of a sample with several thousand distinct CDR3 sequences, under 45% of them seen once. Sample: PBMCs or a T cell subset sorted from them (not recorded which). These receptors all stem from an adult who had mild COVID-19 (a few samples of this study predate the infection). Cell type and time point are not known. The CDR3 runs from the conserved cysteine through the conserved F or W. Fields, in order: J gene, V gene, D gene, clone size, CDR3 DNA, CDR3 protein. D genes are given only for firm matches. Size is stated for part of the rows, as once, few or many counts, or as a class when the clone is expanded.

J: TRBJ2-7; V: TRBV12-3/TRBV12-4; D: .; size: .; DNA: TGTGCCAGCAGTCCCATCGGGGGACAGAGCTACGAGCAGTACTTC; CDR3: CASSPIGGQSYEQYF
J: TRBJ2-1; V: TRBV13; D: TRBD2; size: many; DNA: TGTGCCAGCAGCTCGGGCTTGACTAGCGGGGGGGTAGGTGAGCAGTTCTTC; CDR3: CASSSGLTSGGVGEQFF
J: TRBJ2-7; V: TRBV20-1; D: TRBD1; size: medium-sized; DNA: TGCAGTGCCTCCCGGGACAGTTCCTACGAGCAGTACTTC; CDR3: CSASRDSSYEQYF
J: TRBJ1-2; V: TRBV28; D: .; size: once; DNA: TGTGCCAGCAGTCAAGGACAGAACTATGGCTACACCTTC; CDR3: CASSQGQNYGYTF
J: TRBJ2-2; V: TRBV9; D: .; size: .; DNA: TGTGCCAGCAGCACCCGGGGGACCGGGGAGCTGTTTTTT; CDR3: CASSTRGTGELFF
J: TRBJ1-2; V: TRBV7-3; D: .; size: medium-sized; DNA: TGTGCCAGCAGCCAAAGCAGGGATGGGCATGGCTACACCTTC; CDR3: CASSQSRDGHGYTF
J: TRBJ1-5; V: TRBV12-3/TRBV12-4; D: .; size: .; DNA: TGTGCCAGCAGTTTACCGGGCAGGGTAGATCAGCCCCAGCATTTT; CDR3: CASSLPGRVDQPQHF
J: TRBJ1-5; V: TRBV3-1; D: .; size: medium-sized; DNA: TGTGCCAGCAGCCCCTATAGCAATCAGCCCCAGCATTTT; CDR3: CASSPYSNQPQHF
J: TRBJ1-5; V: TRBV3-1; D: TRBD1; size: many; DNA: TGTGCCAGCAGCCAAAGGGACAGGGAAGGCAATCAGCCCCAGCATTTT; CDR3: CASSQRDREGNQPQHF
J: TRBJ2-1; V: TRBV4-3; D: TRBD2; size: .; DNA: TGCGCCAGCAGCCGAACGGGACTAGCGGCCGAGCAGTTCTTC; CDR3: CASSRTGLAAEQFF
J: TRBJ2-5; V: TRBV11-2; D: TRBD2; size: .; DNA: TGTGCCAGCAGCTTAGGGGGCGGGAGTCGAGAGACCCAGTACTTC; CDR3: CASSLGGGSRETQYF
J: TRBJ2-3; V: TRBV20-1; D: .; size: .; DNA: TGCAGTGCCCCACGGCTTAGCAGCACAGATACGCAGTATTTT; CDR3: CSAPRLSSTDTQYF
J: TRBJ2-1; V: TRBV7-9; D: .; size: medium-sized; DNA: TGTGCCAGCAGCTCCGCCTTGCGGACGGGGGACTACAATGAGCAGTTCTTC; CDR3: CASSSALRTGDYNEQFF
J: TRBJ2-5; V: TRBV10-3; D: TRBD2; size: .; DNA: TGTGCCATCGCAGCGGGGTTGGGCGGGGAGACCCAGTACTTC; CDR3: CAIAAGLGGETQYF
J: TRBJ2-3; V: TRBV11-2; D: .; size: once; DNA: TGTGCCAGCCGTGGACTGGTCGGTACGCAGTATTTT; CDR3: CASRGLVGTQYF
J: TRBJ1-2; V: TRBV3-1; D: .; size: medium-sized; DNA: TGTGCCAGCAGTCCAAACTTGTTCGCTAACTATGGCTACACCTTC; CDR3: CASSPNLFANYGYTF
J: TRBJ2-6; V: TRBV12-3/TRBV12-4; D: .; size: .; DNA: TGTGCCAGCAGTTTAGTCGGGAGAGGGTACTCTGGGGCCAACGTCCTGACTTTC; CDR3: CASSLVGRGYSGANVLTF
J: TRBJ1-3; V: TRBV10-3; D: .; size: medium-sized; DNA: TGTGCCATCAGTGAAGATTCTGGAAACACCATATATTTT; CDR3: CAISEDSGNTIYF
J: TRBJ2-2; V: TRBV4-1; D: TRBD1; size: .; DNA: TGCGCCAGCGGACGCCCAGGGACAGGGGGGACCGGGGAGCTGTTTTTT; CDR3: CASGRPGTGGTGELFF
J: TRBJ2-5; V: TRBV7-6; D: .; size: .; DNA: TGTGCCAGCAGCTTAGCTAGCCGGGGCCAAGAGACCCAGTACTTC; CDR3: CASSLASRGQETQYF
J: TRBJ2-3; V: TRBV6-6; D: .; size: medium-sized; DNA: TGTGCCAGCAGCCCGCAGGGCCTAGATACGCAGTATTTT; CDR3: CASSPQGLDTQYF
J: TRBJ1-6; V: TRBV3-1; D: .; size: .; DNA: TGTGCCAGCAGCCAAGTAGGGCCCCTCCACTTT; CDR3: CASSQVGPLHF
J: TRBJ2-4; V: TRBV6-5; D: .; size: .; DNA: TGTGCCAGCAGCCCACCAGGGTTAGCCAAAAACATTCAGTACTTC; CDR3: CASSPPGLAKNIQYF
J: TRBJ1-4; V: TRBV6-6; D: .; size: medium-sized; DNA: TGTGCCAGCAGTTACATTTCACTTAATGAAAAACTGTTTTTT; CDR3: CASSYISLNEKLFF
J: TRBJ2-7; V: TRBV7-2; D: .; size: medium-sized; DNA: TGTGCCAGCAGCCCCGCCGGGGGCCGCTCCTACGAGCAGTACTTC; CDR3: CASSPAGGRSYEQYF
J: TRBJ1-1; V: TRBV5-1; D: TRBD1; size: medium-sized; DNA: TGCGCCAGCAGCCGACCGGGACAGGGGGCCCGTAACACTGAAGCTTTCTTT; CDR3: CASSRPGQGARNTEAFF
J: TRBJ1-4; V: TRBV6-6; D: .; size: .; DNA: TGTGCCAGCAGTTCGGGGCATGTTGAAAAACTGTTTTTT; CDR3: CASSSGHVEKLFF
J: TRBJ2-7; V: TRBV6-5; D: .; size: medium-sized; DNA: TGTGCCAGCAGTTACGCGTTCACCTACGAGCAGTACTTC; CDR3: CASSYAFTYEQYF
J: TRBJ2-5; V: TRBV28; D: .; size: medium-sized; DNA: TGTGCCAGCAGTGACAGCAACTGGGAGACCCAGTACTTC; CDR3: CASSDSNWETQYF
J: TRBJ2-7; V: TRBV19; D: .; size: many; DNA: TGTGCCAGTAGTATAAGGCTTAACCGCTACGAGCAGTACTTC; CDR3: CASSIRLNRYEQYF
J: TRBJ2-3; V: TRBV4-2; D: TRBD2; size: many; DNA: TGTGCCAGCAGCCCCCTGGGGGGGGGTACAGATACGCAGTATTTT; CDR3: CASSPLGGGTDTQYF
J: TRBJ2-1; V: TRBV12-3/TRBV12-4; D: .; size: large; DNA: TGTGCCAGCAGTGCCTCTAGAGTTGAGCAGTTCTTC; CDR3: CASSASRVEQFF
J: TRBJ2-1; V: TRBV9; D: .; size: medium-sized; DNA: TGTGCCAGCAGCCCCGGGGGTTTAAAGGATGAGCAGTTCTTC; CDR3: CASSPGGLKDEQFF
J: TRBJ1-2; V: TRBV19; D: .; size: medium-sized; DNA: TGTGCCAGTAAGAACTATGGCTACACCTTC; CDR3: CASKNYGYTF
J: TRBJ2-1; V: TRBV11-2; D: TRBD2; size: .; DNA: TGTGCCAGCAGCTCCCAGGAGAGAAGCGGGGGGCCCTACAATGAGCAGTTCTTC; CDR3: CASSSQERSGGPYNEQFF
J: TRBJ2-1; V: TRBV7-9; D: .; size: .; DNA: TGTGCCAGCAGCACCGGGACGACGGATCACAATGAGCAGTTCTTC; CDR3: CASSTGTTDHNEQFF
J: TRBJ2-2; V: TRBV5-6; D: TRBD2; size: .; DNA: TGTGCCAGCAGCTCGGGAGGTTTGAATACCGGGGAGCTGTTTTTT; CDR3: CASSSGGLNTGELFF
J: TRBJ2-3; V: TRBV5-1; D: TRBD2; size: .; DNA: TGCGCCAGCACCCTAGCGGGAAACACAGATACGCAGTATTTT; CDR3: CASTLAGNTDTQYF
J: TRBJ2-7; V: TRBV7-2; D: TRBD1; size: .; DNA: TGTGCCAGCAGCTTACCGGGACAGGGGGTCCACGAGCAGTACTTC; CDR3: CASSLPGQGVHEQYF
J: TRBJ2-1; V: TRBV20-1; D: .; size: medium-sized; DNA: TGCAGTGCTAGAGAGGGGGGACTCTACAATGAGCAGTTCTTC; CDR3: CSAREGGLYNEQFF
J: TRBJ2-3; V: TRBV3-1; D: TRBD1; size: .; DNA: TGTGCCAGCAGCATACGGGACAGGGCGCACGATACGCAGTATTTT; CDR3: CASSIRDRAHDTQYF
J: TRBJ2-3; V: TRBV6-2/TRBV6-3; D: .; size: .; DNA: TGTGCCAGCAGGGATTGGAGTTTAGATACGCAGTATTTT; CDR3: CASRDWSLDTQYF
J: TRBJ2-3; V: TRBV6-5; D: .; size: .; DNA: TGTGCCAGCAGTTCTCTCTTGGACGGAAATACGCAGTATTTT; CDR3: CASSSLLDGNTQYF
J: TRBJ1-1; V: TRBV6-2/TRBV6-3; D: .; size: .; DNA: TGTGCCAGCAGTTACTCGAGAGCCGCTTTCTTT; CDR3: CASSYSRAAFF
J: TRBJ2-2; V: TRBV20-1; D: .; size: .; DNA: TGCAGTGCCAACCCTACAGGGTTGGGGAACACCGGGGAGCTGTTTTTT; CDR3: CSANPTGLGNTGELFF
J: TRBJ1-2; V: TRBV20-1; D: .; size: few; DNA: TGCAGTGCTAGAGATCTCGGGGAAGAAGTCGTGAAGGGCTACACCTTC; CDR3: CSARDLGEEVVKGYTF
J: TRBJ2-3; V: TRBV5-1; D: .; size: once; DNA: TGCGCCAGCAGCTTGGGTCCCGGGGATACAGATACGCAGTATTTT; CDR3: CASSLGPGDTDTQYF
J: TRBJ2-3; V: TRBV5-6; D: .; size: .; DNA: TGTGCCAGCTCGGGGCGAAGGAGCACAGATACGCAGTATTTT; CDR3: CASSGRRSTDTQYF
J: TRBJ1-4; V: TRBV7-9; D: TRBD1; size: medium-sized; DNA: TGTGCCAGCAGCCCAAGGGACAGTAGTGAAAAACTGTTTTTT; CDR3: CASSPRDSSEKLFF
J: TRBJ1-1; V: TRBV5-1; D: .; size: medium-sized; DNA: TGCGCCAGCAGCTTAACAGGACAGAACACTGAAGCTTTCTTT; CDR3: CASSLTGQNTEAFF
J: TRBJ1-5; V: TRBV28; D: TRBD1; size: .; DNA: TGTGCCAGCAGGACAGGGGGCGGTGAGCCCCAGCATTTT; CDR3: CASRTGGGEPQHF
J: TRBJ2-3; V: TRBV5-1; D: .; size: few; DNA: TGCGCCAGCAGCTTCGAACGAGGCACAGATACGCAGTATTTT; CDR3: CASSFERGTDTQYF
J: TRBJ2-5; V: TRBV9; D: .; size: medium-sized; DNA: TGTGCCAGCAGCGTTCTCCAATCCGGGGCCACCAAACAGACCCAGTACTTC; CDR3: CASSVLQSGATKQTQYF
J: TRBJ2-1; V: TRBV6-1; D: TRBD2; size: medium-sized; DNA: TGTGCCAGCACCATGTTGGGACTAGCGGGGGGGCCGGGATCCTACAATGAGCAGTTCTTC; CDR3: CASTMLGLAGGPGSYNEQFF
J: TRBJ1-1; V: TRBV24-1; D: .; size: .; DNA: TGTGCCACCAGTGATTTCCATGGCACTGAAGCTTTCTTT; CDR3: CATSDFHGTEAFF
J: TRBJ2-1; V: TRBV6-5; D: .; size: .; DNA: TGTGCCAGCAGTTACTCGAATCTCGGGGGCCTCTATGAGCAGTTCTTC; CDR3: CASSYSNLGGLYEQFF
J: TRBJ1-4; V: TRBV7-9; D: .; size: medium-sized; DNA: TGTGCCAGCAGCTCCAACGCTGGGACGAATGAAAAACTGTTTTTT; CDR3: CASSSNAGTNEKLFF
J: TRBJ2-5; V: TRBV3-1; D: .; size: medium-sized; DNA: TGTGCCAGCACCCGAGCGGAAGAGACCCAGTACTTC; CDR3: CASTRAEETQYF
J: TRBJ1-2; V: TRBV29-1; D: .; size: medium-sized; DNA: TGCAGCGCCTGGAGACAATTCGAGTACACCTTC; CDR3: CSAWRQFEYTF
J: TRBJ2-5; V: TRBV29-1; D: .; size: .; DNA: TGCAGCGGGCAGAGACAGCAAGAGACCCAGTACTTC; CDR3: CSGQRQQETQYF